This TCR beta chain emerged from a study of cytomegalovirus exposure and HLA in healthy donors. The CDR3 spans 16 residues. V was clipped by 0 bases and J by 5 bases, with 14 bases between them. The V gene's germline CDR1 is MNHNS and CDR2 SASEGT. Both 60 Vbeta primers and 13 Jbeta primers went into the PCR. Sequencing was performed with immunoSEQ multiplex PCR; in TCRdb, only in-frame clones are kept and a portion is missing. This table has 80,000 to 100,000 clones, about 81% appearing once. The receptor was isolated from a man in his forties in good health and CMV-seronegative. Input material: PBMCs. The chain combines TRBV6-1 with TRBJ1-3; weak D call: TRBD1 (5 bases). As DNA, the CDR3 is TGTGCCAGCAGTGAAGCCTTGACAGTGCCACGAAACACCATATATTTT. This gives the protein CASSEALTVPRNTIYF.